The T cell receptor beta chain described here comes from a study of T cells in localized non-small cell lung cancer. The trim removed 5 bases at V and 0 bases at J, leaving 2 bases unmatched. The germline gives CDR1 SGHRS, CDR2 YFSETQ. The CDR3 length is 13 residues. Libraries were prepared by immunoSEQ multiplex PCR; TCRdb keeps only in-frame clonotypes and omits some of them. The sample has about 16,000 clones; roughly 84% are singletons. The V call is TRBV5-1, the J call TRBJ2-7, with TRBD1 identical over 7 bases. The clonotype originates from a male donor aged 60 or over with stage I lung adenocarcinoma. The sample here was peripheral blood, taken before any cancer treatment. The CDR3 nucleotides are TGCGCCAGCAGTGGGGACAGCTCCTACGAGCAGTACTTC. Residues: CASSGDSSYEQYF.